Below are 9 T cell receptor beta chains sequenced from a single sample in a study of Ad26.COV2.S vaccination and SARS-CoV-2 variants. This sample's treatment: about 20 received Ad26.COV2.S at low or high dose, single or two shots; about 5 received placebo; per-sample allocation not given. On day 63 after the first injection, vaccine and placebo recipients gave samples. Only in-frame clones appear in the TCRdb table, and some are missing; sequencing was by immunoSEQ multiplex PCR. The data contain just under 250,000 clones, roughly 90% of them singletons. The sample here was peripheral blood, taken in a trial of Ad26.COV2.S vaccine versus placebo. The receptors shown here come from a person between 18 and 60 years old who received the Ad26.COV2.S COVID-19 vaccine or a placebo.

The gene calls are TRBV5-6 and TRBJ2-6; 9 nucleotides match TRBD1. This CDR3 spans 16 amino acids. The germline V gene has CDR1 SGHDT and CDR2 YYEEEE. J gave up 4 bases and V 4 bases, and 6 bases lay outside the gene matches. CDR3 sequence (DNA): TGTGCCAGCAGCGGAGGGACAGGGTCCGGGGCCAACGTCCTGACTTTC. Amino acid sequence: CASSGGTGSGANVLTF. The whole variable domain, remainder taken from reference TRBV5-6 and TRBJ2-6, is DAGVTQSPTHLIKTRGQQVTLRCSPKSGHDTVSWYQQALGQGPQFIFQYYEEEERQRGNFPDRFSGHQFPNYSSELNVNALLLGDSALYLCASSGGTGSGANVLTFGAGSRLTVL.

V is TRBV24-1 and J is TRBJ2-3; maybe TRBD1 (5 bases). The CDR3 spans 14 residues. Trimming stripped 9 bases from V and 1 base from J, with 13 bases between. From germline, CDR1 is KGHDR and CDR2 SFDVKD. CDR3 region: CATDSGIGTDTQYF. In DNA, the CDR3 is TGTGCCACCGATTCAGGGATAGGCACAGATACGCAGTATTTT.

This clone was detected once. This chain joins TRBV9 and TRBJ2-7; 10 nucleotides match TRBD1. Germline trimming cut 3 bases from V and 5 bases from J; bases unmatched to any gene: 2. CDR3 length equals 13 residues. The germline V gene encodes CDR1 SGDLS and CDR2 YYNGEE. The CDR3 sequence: CASSEGQGNEQYF. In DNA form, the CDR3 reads TGTGCCAGCAGCGAGGGACAGGGGAACGAGCAGTACTTC.

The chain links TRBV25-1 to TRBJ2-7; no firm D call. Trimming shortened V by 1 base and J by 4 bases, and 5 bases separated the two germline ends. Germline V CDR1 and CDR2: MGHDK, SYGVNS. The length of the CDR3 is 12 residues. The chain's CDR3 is CASSELGYEQYF. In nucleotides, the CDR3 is TGTGCCAGCAGTGAATTGGGGTACGAGCAGTACTTC.

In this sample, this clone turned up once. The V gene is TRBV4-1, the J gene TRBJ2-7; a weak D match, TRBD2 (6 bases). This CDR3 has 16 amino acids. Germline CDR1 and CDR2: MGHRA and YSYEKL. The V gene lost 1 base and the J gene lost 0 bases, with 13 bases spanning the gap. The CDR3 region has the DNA TGCGCCAGCAGCCAAGTAGGGCGGGATTACTCCTACGAGCAGTACTTC. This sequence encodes CASSQVGRDYSYEQYF.

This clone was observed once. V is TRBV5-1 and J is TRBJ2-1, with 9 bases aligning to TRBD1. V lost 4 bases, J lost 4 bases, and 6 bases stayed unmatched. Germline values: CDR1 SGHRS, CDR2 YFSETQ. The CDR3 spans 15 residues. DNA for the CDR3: TGCGCCAGCAGCGTAACAGGGGGCTCATACAATGAGCAGTTCTTC. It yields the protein CASSVTGGSYNEQFF.

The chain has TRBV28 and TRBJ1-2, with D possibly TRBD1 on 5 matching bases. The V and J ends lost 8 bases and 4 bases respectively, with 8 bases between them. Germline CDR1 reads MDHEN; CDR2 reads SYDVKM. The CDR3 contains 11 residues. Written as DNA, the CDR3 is TGTGCCAGCTGGGGCGGCTATGGCTACACCTTC. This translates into CASWGGYGYTF.

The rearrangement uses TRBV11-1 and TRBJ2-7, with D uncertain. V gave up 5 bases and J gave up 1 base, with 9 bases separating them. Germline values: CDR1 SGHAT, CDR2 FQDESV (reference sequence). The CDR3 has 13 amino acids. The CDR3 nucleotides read TGTGCCAGCAGCCCCGTTGTTTCCTACGAGCAGTACTTC. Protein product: CASSPVVSYEQYF.

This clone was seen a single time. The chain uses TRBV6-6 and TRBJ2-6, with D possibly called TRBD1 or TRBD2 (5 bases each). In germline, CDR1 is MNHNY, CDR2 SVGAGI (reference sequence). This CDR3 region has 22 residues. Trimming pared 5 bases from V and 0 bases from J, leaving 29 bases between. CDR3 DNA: TGTGCCAGCAGTCCCCTCCCGAGGGGAGCCCTAACGCCCAGCTCTGGGGCCAACGTCCTGACTTTC. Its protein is CASSPLPRGALTPSSGANVLTF.